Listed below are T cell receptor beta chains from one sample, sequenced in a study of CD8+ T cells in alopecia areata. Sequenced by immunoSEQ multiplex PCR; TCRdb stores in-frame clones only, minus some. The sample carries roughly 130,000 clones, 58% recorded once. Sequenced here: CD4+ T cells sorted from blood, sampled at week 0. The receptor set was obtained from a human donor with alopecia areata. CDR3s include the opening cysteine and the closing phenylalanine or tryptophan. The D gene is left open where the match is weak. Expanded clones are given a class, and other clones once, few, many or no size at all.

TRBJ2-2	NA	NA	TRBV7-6	TGTGCCAGCACCCTAGGGGGGGCGGAGCTGTTTTTT	CASTLGGAELFF
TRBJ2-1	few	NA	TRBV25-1	TGTGCCAGCAGTGAACGGGGTTCCTACAATGAGCAGTTCTTC	CASSERGSYNEQFF
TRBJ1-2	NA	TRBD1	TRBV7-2	TGTGCCAGCAGCTTAGCAGGGACAGGGGGCGATGGCTACACCTTC	CASSLAGTGGDGYTF
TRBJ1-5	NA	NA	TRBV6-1	TGTGCCAGCAGTGAAGCACTGGCAGGGTTCCAGCCCCAGCATTTT	CASSEALAGFQPQHF
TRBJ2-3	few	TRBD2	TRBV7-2	TGTGCCAGCAGCTTAGGGGGGAGGGCCTTCACAGATACGCAGTATTTT	CASSLGGRAFTDTQYF
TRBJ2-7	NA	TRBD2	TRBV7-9	TGTGCCAGCAGCTTTGGCGGGAGCTCCTACGAGCAGTACTTC	CASSFGGSSYEQYF
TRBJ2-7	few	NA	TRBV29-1	TGCAGCGTTTTGGACAAATCCTACGAGCAGTACTTC	CSVLDKSYEQYF
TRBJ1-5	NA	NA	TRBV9	TGTGCCAGCAGCGTAGACGTTAGGAATCAGCCCCAGCATTTT	CASSVDVRNQPQHF
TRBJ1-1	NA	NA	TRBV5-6	TGTGCCAGCAGCCTCGGACTGGATAATGAAGCTTTCTTT	CASSLGLDNEAFF
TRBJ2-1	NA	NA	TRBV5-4	TGTGCCAGCAGCTTGGCACAGGGAGAATACAATGAGCAGTTCTTC	CASSLAQGEYNEQFF
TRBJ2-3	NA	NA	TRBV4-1	TGCGCCAGGGGGGGTACTAGGGGCACAGATACGCAGTATTTT	CARGGTRGTDTQYF
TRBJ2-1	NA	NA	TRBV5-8	TGTGCCAGCAGCTTAGGGACTAACAGGGTTCAGGATGAGCAGTTCTTC	CASSLGTNRVQDEQFF
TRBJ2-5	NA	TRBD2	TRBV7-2	TGTGCCAGCAGCCCCCCGGGACTAGGGTCCCATGAGACCCAGTACTTC	CASSPPGLGSHETQYF
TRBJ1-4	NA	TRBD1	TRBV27	TGTGCCAGCAGTTTAGGACCGGGACAGGGGGATGAAAAACTGTTTTTT	CASSLGPGQGDEKLFF
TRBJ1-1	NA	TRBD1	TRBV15	TGTGCCACCAGCCGAAGACAGGGAGGAGGCACTGAAGCTTTCTTT	CATSRRQGGGTEAFF
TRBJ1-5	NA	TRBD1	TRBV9	TGTGCCAGCAGCCAAGGGACAGGTAATCAGCCCCAGCATTTT	CASSQGTGNQPQHF
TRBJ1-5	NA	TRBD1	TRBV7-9	TGTGCCAGCAGCAACCAGGGGGCCCTCAATCAGCCCCAGCATTTT	CASSNQGALNQPQHF
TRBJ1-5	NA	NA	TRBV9	TGTGCCAGCAGCCGGGGAGAAAATCAGCCCCAGCATTTT	CASSRGENQPQHF
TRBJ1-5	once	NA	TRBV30	TGTGCCTGGAGCGGACGGAGCAATCAGCCCCAGCATTTT	CAWSGRSNQPQHF
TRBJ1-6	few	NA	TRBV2	TGTGCCAGCAGTGCCCAAAAACGTACCCTCCACTTT	CASSAQKRTLHF
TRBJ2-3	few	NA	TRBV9	TGTGCCAGCAGCGTAGCTGGGGGTCTTAGCACAGATACGCAGTATTTT	CASSVAGGLSTDTQYF